Presented here are 21 T cell receptor beta chains from one specimen sequenced in a study of cytomegalovirus exposure and HLA in healthy donors. 60 Vbeta and 13 Jbeta primers were used in PCR. The assay was immunoSEQ multiplex PCR, and TCRdb's table has in-frame clones only and misses some. The table has some 110,000 clones, approximately 70% seen once. The sample consisted of PBMCs. The receptors come from a man under 40 in good health and CMV-seropositive.

V is TRBV2 and J is TRBJ2-5; 7 bases line up with TRBD2. The length of the CDR3 is 14 residues. The germline V gene has CDR1 SNHLY and CDR2 FYNNEI. J gave up 7 bases and V 7 bases, and 12 bases lay outside the gene matches. The CDR3 protein is CASTLGRARGTQYF. In nucleotides, the CDR3 is TGTGCCAGCACCCTTGGGAGGGCGAGGGGGACCCAGTACTTC.

The chain is built from TRBV7-8 and TRBJ1-1, with a possible D match to TRBD1 (5 bases). V was shortened by 5 bases and J by 6 bases, with 19 bases between the two germline ends. The CDR3 is 15 amino acids. The germline V gene has CDR1 SGHVS and CDR2 FQNEAQ. The CDR3 DNA follows: TGTGCCAGCAGCAGTTACAAGGGGTCGACCCCTGAAGCTTTCTTT. Translating gives CASSSYKGSTPEAFF.

This clone was found a few times. The rearrangement joins TRBV5-1 to TRBJ2-7, with 9 nucleotides matching TRBD2. Losses at the gene ends were 0 bases for V and 12 bases for J; bases not matched to a gene: 7. Germline V gene data show CDR1 as SGHRS and CDR2 as YFSETQ. The CDR3 totals 13 residues. CDR3 coding DNA: TGCGCCAGCAGCTTGGAAACCAGCGGGAGGATGTACGTC. Residues: CASSLETSGRMYV.

The V and J genes are TRBV28 and TRBJ2-7, with unresolved D. CDR1 is MDHEN and CDR2 is SYDVKM in the germline V gene. The V gene lost 11 bases and the J gene lost 0 bases, with 17 bases spanning the gap. There are 14 residues in the CDR3. This CDR3 reads CAAGEWSNSYEQYV. For the CDR3, the DNA is TGTGCCGCAGGCGAGTGGTCCAACTCCTACGAGCAGTACGTC.

This clone was seen more than once but under ten times. CDR3 residues: CASSYGDWLHNEQFF. CDR3 bases: TGTGCCAGCAGTTACGGGGACTGGCTCCACAATGAGCAGTTCTTC. The V and J genes are TRBV6-5 and TRBJ2-1, with D possibly TRBD2 on 6 matching bases. Germline loops: CDR1 MNHEY, CDR2 SVGAGI. V lost 2 bases to trimming and J lost 5 bases, with 13 bases between them. The CDR3 consists of 15 residues.

This chain uses TRBV7-9 with TRBJ1-1, with D possibly matching TRBD1 (5 bases). This CDR3 has 15 residues. Trimming cost V 0 bases and J 1 base, with 9 bases left between them. The V gene's germline CDR1 is SEHNR and CDR2 FQNEAQ (reference sequence). For the CDR3, the DNA is TGTGCCAGCAGCTTAGCGGCAGGGAAGAACACTGAAGCTTTCTTT. It specifies CASSLAAGKNTEAFF.

This chain links TRBV14 with TRBJ2-2, with TRBD1 matching 9 bases. The CDR3 has 16 amino acids. The V segment lost 1 base and the J segment 7 bases; nucleotides outside the gene matches: 7. Germline values: CDR1 SGHDN, CDR2 FVKESK. The CDR3 bases are TGTGCCAGCAGCCAAGCGGGACAGGGAGCTGGCGGGGAGCTGTTTTTT. It yields the protein CASSQAGQGAGGELFF.

This rearrangement joins TRBV7-9 to TRBJ1-3; 7 nucleotides agree with TRBD1. Germline V gives CDR1 SEHNR, CDR2 FQNEAQ (reference sequence). The V segment lost 3 bases and the J segment 2 bases; nucleotides outside the gene matches: 7. The CDR3 contains 16 residues. CDR3 sequence: CASSFRQGIAGNTIYF. The DNA for the CDR3 is TGTGCCAGCAGCTTTCGACAGGGTATCGCTGGAAACACCATATATTTT.

This chain connects TRBV29-1 to TRBJ1-5; tentatively, D is TRBD1 (6 bases). V lost 7 bases and J lost 6, with 25 bases in between. CDR3 length: 16 amino acids. Germline lookup yields CDR1 SQVTM and CDR2 ANQGSEA. CDR3 sequence (DNA): TGCAGCGCTGGGGGCAGCGGGGGAATCGGGGGTCAGCCCCAGCATTTT. Its protein is CSAGGSGGIGGQPQHF.

The chain has TRBV19 and TRBJ1-2; a weak D match, TRBD1 (6 bases). This CDR3 has 15 amino acids. The germline V gene encodes CDR1 LNHDA and CDR2 SQIVND (reference sequence). Trimming shortened V by 6 bases and J by 1 base, and 15 bases separated the two germline ends. Here the CDR3 DNA reads TGTGCCAGTAGCGAAGGACAGATCCGTAACTATGGCTACACCTTC. It specifies CASSEGQIRNYGYTF.

The chain is built from TRBV5-6 and TRBJ1-1, with TRBD1 identical over 8 bases. This CDR3 contains 18 residues. V shed 2 bases, J shed 3 bases, and the junction held 15 bases outside the gene matches. Germline assignment: CDR1 SGHDT and CDR2 YYEEEE. The CDR3 nucleotides are TGTGCCAGCAGCTTTTTACCTCACAGGGGGATTCAGGACACTGAAGCTTTCTTT. This codes for CASSFLPHRGIQDTEAFF.

V and J are TRBV9 and TRBJ2-1, with D possibly TRBD2 on 6 matching bases. The germline gives CDR1 SGDLS, CDR2 YYNGEE. The CDR3 loop spans 16 amino acids. The V end was cut by 3 bases, the J end by 4 bases, with 17 bases between. The chain's CDR3 is CASSAPTGEMYNEQFF. As DNA, the CDR3 is TGTGCCAGCAGCGCCCCAACGGGGGAGATGTACAATGAGCAGTTCTTC.

V and J are TRBV9 and TRBJ1-4; 9 bases align to TRBD1. Germline-derived CDR1 and CDR2 are SGDLS and YYNGEE. The CDR3 length is 14 residues. V was pared by 3 bases and J by 6 bases, with 3 bases of the junction left unmatched. The chain's CDR3 is CASSAGQGYEKLFF. The CDR3 DNA reads TGTGCCAGCAGCGCGGGACAGGGTTATGAAAAACTGTTTTTT.

The gene calls are TRBV4-3 and TRBJ2-3; TRBD2 matches 7 bases. The length of the CDR3 is 13 residues. The ends lost 8 bases at V and 8 bases at J; junction bases unmatched: 10. Looked up from germline, CDR1 is LGHNA and CDR2 is YSLEER. The CDR3 bases are TGCGCCAGCTCCGCCCTAGCGGCACCTACGCAGTATTTT. It codes for CASSALAAPTQYF.

The rearrangement links TRBV2 to TRBJ2-4, with D maybe TRBD2 (5 bases). V lost 7 bases, J lost 2 bases, and 6 bases lay in between. The germline CDR1 and CDR2 sequences are SNHLY and FYNNEI. The CDR3 has 12 amino acids. The CDR3 nucleotides are TGTGCCAGCACCGGGACCAAAAACATTCAGTACTTC. Amino acids: CASTGTKNIQYF.

The V and J genes are TRBV6-1 and TRBJ2-7, with D possibly TRBD2 on 6 matching bases. The CDR3 sequence is 11 residues long. Trimming shortened V by 7 bases and J by 6 bases, and 10 bases separated the two germline ends. CDR1 MNHNS and CDR2 SASEGT come from the germline V gene. CDR3 coding DNA: TGTGCCAGCACGCGGGGAGGCGAGCAGTACGTC. This gives the protein CASTRGGEQYV.

This clone was seen once. The chain joins TRBV6-1 to TRBJ1-3; D is uncertain. From germline, CDR1 is MNHNS and CDR2 SASEGT. This CDR3 is 12 amino acids long. The germline V and J ends were trimmed by 2 bases and 8 bases, with 7 bases remaining between them. In DNA, the CDR3 is TGTGCCAGCAGTGAACGGGGAGACACCATATATTTT. Its protein product is CASSERGDTIYF.

A note on this clone: Other DNA sequences in the sample encode the same CDR3. The chain recombines TRBV18 with TRBJ2-1; no clear D. The V end lost 3 bases, the J end lost 6 bases, and 6 bases lay between the germline ends. CDR1 is KGHSH, CDR2 LQKENI, per germline. There are 12 residues in the CDR3. The CDR3 sequence: CASSPRPNEQFF. The CDR3 region has the DNA TGTGCCAGCTCACCGAGGCCCAATGAGCAGTTCTTC.

V usage is TRBV13 and J usage is TRBJ2-1, with TRBD2 identical over 7 bases. The CDR3 has 15 residues. The germline CDR1 and CDR2 sequences are PRHDT and FYEKMQ (reference sequence). The V gene end was trimmed by 1 base and the J gene end by 7 bases; junction bases not matched to a gene: 7. The CDR3 is CASSLEPSGPNEQFF. CDR3 sequence (DNA): TGTGCCAGCAGCTTAGAACCTAGCGGCCCTAATGAGCAGTTCTTC.

This clone came up a few times. This chain joins TRBV28 and TRBJ2-7; 10 bases line up with TRBD2. This CDR3 comprises 13 residues. Germline trimming cut 6 bases from V and 9 bases from J; bases unmatched to any gene: 8. CDR1 is MDHEN and CDR2 is SYDVKM in the germline V gene. The CDR3 sequence: CASSPGTSVGQYV. The CDR3 bases are TGTGCCAGCAGCCCCGGGACTAGCGTCGGGCAGTACGTC.

The count of this clone is one. The chain has TRBV21-1 and TRBJ1-5. TRBV21-1 counts as a pseudogene. This CDR3 has 12 residues. CDR3 sequence reads: CASSHKRQPQHF. In nucleotides, the CDR3 is TGTGCCAGCAGCCATAAGCGGCAGCCCCAGCATTTT.